This T cell receptor beta chain originates from a study of T cells in Graves' hyperthyroidism and ophthalmopathy. Study-wide background: Pretreatment peripheral blood was obtained at initial diagnosis. Overall study results and limits: In the blood, most expanded thyroid clonotypes above 0.001 appeared as well. Onset of ophthalmopathy came a median around 6.5 months after the model predicted it.

This clonotype was seen ten or more times. Its antigen is unknown. CDR3 size: 14 residues. The germline V gene has CDR1 GTSNPN and CDR2 SVGIG (reference sequence). V lost 0 bases to trimming and J lost 0 bases, with 8 bases between them. Uncontrolled infection, other autoimmune disease, pregnancy or lactation led to exclusion. TCR beta CDR3 regions were amplified from RNA. TCR CDR3 regions were first amplified by RT-PCR with HTBI primers. TCRdb itself ran the multiplex PCR reads through MiXCR, one entry per CDR3 protein. This sample has a few hundred thousand distinct CDR3 sequences, with about 16% found just once.

Sequenced material: blood. This chain links TRBV30 with TRBJ1-1; D remains unclear. The receptor's source is a woman aged 25 to 45 with Graves' ophthalmopathy. The CDR3 bases are TGTGCCTGGAGTGTCGGGGAGTTGAACACTGAAGCTTTCTTT. Residues: CAWSVGELNTEAFF.